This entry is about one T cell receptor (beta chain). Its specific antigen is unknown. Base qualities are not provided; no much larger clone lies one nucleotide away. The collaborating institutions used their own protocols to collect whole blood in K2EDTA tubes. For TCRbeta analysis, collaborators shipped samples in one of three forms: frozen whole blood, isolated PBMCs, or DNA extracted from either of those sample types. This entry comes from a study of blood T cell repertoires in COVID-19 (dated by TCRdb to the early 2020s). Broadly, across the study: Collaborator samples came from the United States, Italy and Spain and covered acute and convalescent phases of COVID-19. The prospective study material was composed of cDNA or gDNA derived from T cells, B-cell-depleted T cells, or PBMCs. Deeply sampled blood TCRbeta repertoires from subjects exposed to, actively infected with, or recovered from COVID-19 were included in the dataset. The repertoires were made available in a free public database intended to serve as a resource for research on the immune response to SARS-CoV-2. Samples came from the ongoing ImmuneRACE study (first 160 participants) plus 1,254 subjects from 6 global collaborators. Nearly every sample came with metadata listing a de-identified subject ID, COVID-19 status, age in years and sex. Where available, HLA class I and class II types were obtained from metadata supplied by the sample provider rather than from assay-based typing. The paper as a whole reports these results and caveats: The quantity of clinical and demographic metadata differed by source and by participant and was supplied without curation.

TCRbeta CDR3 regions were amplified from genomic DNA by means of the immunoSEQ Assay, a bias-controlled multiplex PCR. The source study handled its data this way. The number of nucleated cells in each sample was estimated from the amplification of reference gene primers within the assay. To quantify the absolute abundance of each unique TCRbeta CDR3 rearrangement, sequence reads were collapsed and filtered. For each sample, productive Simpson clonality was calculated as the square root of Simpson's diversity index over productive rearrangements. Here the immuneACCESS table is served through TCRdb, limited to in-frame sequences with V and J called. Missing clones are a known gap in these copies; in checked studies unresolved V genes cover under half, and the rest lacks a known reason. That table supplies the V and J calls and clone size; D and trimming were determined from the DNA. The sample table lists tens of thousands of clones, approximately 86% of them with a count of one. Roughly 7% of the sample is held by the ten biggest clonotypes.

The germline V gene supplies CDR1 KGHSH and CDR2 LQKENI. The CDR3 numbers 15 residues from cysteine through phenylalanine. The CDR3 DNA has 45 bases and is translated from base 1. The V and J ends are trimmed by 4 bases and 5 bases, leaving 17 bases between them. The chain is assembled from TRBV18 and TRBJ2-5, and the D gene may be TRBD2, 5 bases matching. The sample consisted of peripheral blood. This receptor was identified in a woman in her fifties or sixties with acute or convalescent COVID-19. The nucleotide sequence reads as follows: TGTGCCAGCTCACTTCTGGACGGAGGTGGGGAGACCCAGTACTTC. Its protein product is CASSLLDGGGETQYF. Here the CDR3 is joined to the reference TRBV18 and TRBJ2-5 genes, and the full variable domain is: NAGVMQNPRHLVRRRGQEARLRCSPMKGHSHVYWYRQLPEEGLKFMVYLQKENIIDESGMPKERFSAEFPKEGPSILRIQQVVRGDSAAYFCASSLLDGGGETQYFGPGTRLLVL.